The entry below gives a single TCR beta chain sequence along with its context. This record belongs to a study of human T cells and chemical hapten exposure. Deletions cut 8 bases from V and 0 bases from J, with 8 bases between. Germline V gene sequence: CDR1 SGHTA, CDR2 FQGNSA. The CDR3 has 12 residues. TCRdb ran MiXCR on the RACE reads and lists one entry per CDR3 protein. Here the sample spans roughly 90,000 distinct CDR3 sequences, approximately 11% being singletons. Sample time point: patch test 3, about 24 weeks after DPC sensitization. Treatment meaning: therapeutic diphenylcyclopropenone sensitization with weekly scalp DPC.

V is TRBV7-2 and J is TRBJ2-7, with D maybe TRBD2 (6 bases). The TCR comes from a woman aged 30 to 39 with alopecia areata. Some clones in this sample may be carry-over from other donors' samples. Material: whole blood, obtained in connection with sensitization to the hapten diphenylcyclopropenone (DPC). CDR3 protein: CASRESSYEQYF. The CDR3 DNA is TGTGCCAGCCGGGAGAGCTCCTACGAGCAGTACTTC.